A single sample gave rise to the 5 T cell receptor beta chains below, sequenced in a study of blood T cell repertoires in COVID-19. The method was immunoSEQ multiplex PCR; TCRdb's version includes in-frame clones alone and lacks a portion of them. This table holds nearly 70,000 clones, around 84% found once. The source material was peripheral blood. These receptors came from a woman at least 80 years old with acute or convalescent COVID-19.

The V gene is TRBV6-4, the J gene TRBJ2-7; 9 bases agree with TRBD2. This CDR3 is 15 amino acids long. V trimming: 3 bases; J trimming: 1 base; junction bases outside the gene matches: 4. From germline, CDR1 is MRHNA and CDR2 SNTAGT. CDR3 loop: CASSEGGGGSYEQYF. CDR3 sequence (DNA): TGTGCCAGCAGTGAGGGCGGGGGGGGGTCCTACGAGCAGTACTTC.

This chain joins TRBV18 and TRBJ2-1, with D uncertain. Deletions cut 1 base from V and 0 bases from J, with 7 bases between. CDR3 length equals 15 residues. The germline CDR1 and CDR2 sequences are KGHSH and LQKENI. CDR3 coding DNA: TGTGCCAGCTCACCACTCATCAGCTCCTACAATGAGCAGTTCTTC. Residues: CASSPLISSYNEQFF.

The chain combines TRBV29-1 with TRBJ1-2, with no clear D. This CDR3 has 12 residues. Germline-derived CDR1 and CDR2 are SQVTM and ANQGSEA. V lost 8 bases and J lost 8, with 18 bases in between. This chain's CDR3 is CSSHLDYKGYTF. In DNA, the CDR3 is TGCAGCTCTCACTTAGACTACAAAGGCTACACCTTC. Complete variable domain (other parts from reference TRBV29-1 and TRBJ1-2): SAVISQKPSRDICQRGTSLTIQCQVDSQVTMMFWYRQQPGQSLTLIATANQGSEATYESGFVIDKFPISRPNLTFSTLTVSNMSPEDSSIYLCSSHLDYKGYTFGSGTRLTVV.

The rearrangement uses TRBV6-4 and TRBJ2-1, with 8 positions matching TRBD2. This CDR3 has 15 residues. Germline CDR1 MRHNA, CDR2 SNTAGT. J gave up 4 bases and V 7 bases, and 9 bases lay outside the gene matches. CDR3: CASTRVAGTYNEQFF. CDR3 nucleotides: TGTGCCAGCACTAGAGTAGCGGGGACATACAATGAGCAGTTCTTC.

The table lists this clone with many counts. This rearrangement joins TRBV6-1 to TRBJ2-7, with 9 bases identical to TRBD2. Germline V gives CDR1 MNHNS, CDR2 SASEGT. Losses at the gene ends were 3 bases for V and 2 bases for J; bases not matched to a gene: 5. The CDR3 has 15 residues. CDR3 bases: TGTGCCAGCAGTGATTCCAGCGGGGGGCCCTACGAGCAGTACTTC. It encodes CASSDSSGGPYEQYF.